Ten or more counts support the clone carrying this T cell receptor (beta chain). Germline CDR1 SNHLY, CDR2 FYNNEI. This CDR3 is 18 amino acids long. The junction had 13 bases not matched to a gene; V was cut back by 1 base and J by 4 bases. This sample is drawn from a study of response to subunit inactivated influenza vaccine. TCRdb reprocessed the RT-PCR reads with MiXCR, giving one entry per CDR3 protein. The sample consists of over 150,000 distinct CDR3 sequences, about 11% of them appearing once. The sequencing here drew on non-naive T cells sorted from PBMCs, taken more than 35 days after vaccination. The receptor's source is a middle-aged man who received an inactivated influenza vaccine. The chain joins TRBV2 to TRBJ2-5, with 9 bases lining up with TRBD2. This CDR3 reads CASSEVVAGDWMGETQYF. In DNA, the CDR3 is TGTGCCAGCAGTGAAGTAGTAGCGGGGGATTGGATGGGAGAGACCCAGTACTTC. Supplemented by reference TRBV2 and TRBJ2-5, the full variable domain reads EPEVTQTPSHQVTQMGQEVILRCVPISNHLYFYWYRQILGQKVEFLVSFYNNEISEKSEIFDDQFSVERPDGSNFTLKIRSTKLEDSAMYFCASSEVVAGDWMGETQYFGPGTRLLVL.